This is a list of T cell receptor beta chains from one sample in a study of T-cell reconstitution after alpha-beta-depleted transplantation in children. TCRdb itself ran the PCR reads through MiXCR, one entry per CDR3 protein. The sample records roughly 790,000 distinct CDR3 sequences, roughly 15% being singletons. The source material was PBMCs, mostly from graft donor cells, sampled 360 days after TCRalphabeta/CD19-depleted stem cell transplant. Source of these receptors: a male patient aged 10-17 years who had a stem cell transplant for acute lymphoblastic leukemia, so the T cells may come from the graft donor. Both conserved end residues are part of each CDR3.

j_gene,v_gene,CDR3aa
TRBJ2-7,TRBV5-1,CASSLAAGLNYEQYF
TRBJ2-3,TRBV4-2,CASSQALAGGADTQYF
TRBJ2-3,TRBV13,CASSTRDYFTDTQYF
TRBJ2-1,TRBV5-1,CASTRDRVMGYNEQFF
TRBJ2-7,TRBV7-9,CASSQFDRVEEQYF
TRBJ2-7,TRBV9,CASSVETASYEQYF
TRBJ1-1,TRBV12-3/TRBV12-4,CASSQTTEAFF
TRBJ2-1,TRBV29-1,CSVVPNPINEQFF
TRBJ2-1,TRBV27,CASSLGGTRYNEQFF
TRBJ2-2,TRBV6-2/TRBV6-3,CASTLRSGQSLHTGELFF
TRBJ1-2,TRBV12-3/TRBV12-4,CASSTGHSGYTF
TRBJ2-1,TRBV12-3/TRBV12-4,CASQEGLNEQFF
TRBJ2-2,TRBV11-2,CASSLDPWTAANTGELFF
TRBJ1-5,TRBV2,CASRKDRASNQPQHF
TRBJ2-7,TRBV12-3/TRBV12-4,CASSSVGTSGAMKQYF
TRBJ2-1,TRBV5-1,CASSLVGGRAGDEQFF
TRBJ1-5,TRBV11-2,CASSLDPGQLLPQHF
TRBJ2-3,TRBV25-1,CASRNSPPDTQYF
TRBJ1-5,TRBV6-1,CASSKTGDQPQHF
TRBJ2-7,TRBV12-3/TRBV12-4,CDTGAQGVSYEQYF
TRBJ2-7,TRBV5-1,CASSFGRGTPGEQYF
TRBJ2-1,TRBV7-9,CASSSPLAGGDNEQFF
TRBJ1-4,TRBV5-1,CASSFFPGSNNEKLFF
TRBJ2-7,TRBV27,CASRRTVGDEQYF
TRBJ2-1,TRBV29-1,CSARGQRSYNEQFF
TRBJ1-2,TRBV5-5,CASSFRTGTAYGYTF
TRBJ1-2,TRBV5-1,CASSSLTGGADYGYTF
TRBJ2-5,TRBV29-1,CSAEVGEATQETQYF
TRBJ1-4,TRBV5-5,CASSLAPGREKLFF
TRBJ1-1,TRBV2,CASRTIGANTEAFF
TRBJ2-1,TRBV5-6,CASSLAEDEQFF
TRBJ1-6,TRBV20-1,CSARPLPGSYNSPLHF
TRBJ2-7,TRBV6-5,CASSYSKGWRGVSYEQYF
TRBJ2-7,TRBV27,CASSFGNSPYEQYF
TRBJ2-1,TRBV6-4,CASKNSGGPSDEQFF
TRBJ2-5,TRBV3-1,CASSHTSGIQETQYF
TRBJ2-2,TRBV20-1,CSARDAGTGTGELFF
TRBJ2-4,TRBV11-2,CASSLDPNRGFGKNIQYF
TRBJ2-7,TRBV2,CASSEYRGSYEQYF
TRBJ2-7,TRBV29-1,CSVDLGVSSYEQYF
TRBJ2-3,TRBV6-5,CASSWAGGATDTQYF